Following are 32 T cell receptor beta chains from one sample sequenced in a study of T-cell memory formation after mild COVID-19. One entry per CDR3 protein, called by TCRdb with MiXCR from the 5' RACE reads. The table has 180,000 or so distinct CDR3 sequences, roughly 10% seen once. The sample was PBMCs or a T cell subset sorted from them (not recorded which). The receptors come from a man aged 18-30 years who had mild COVID-19 (a few samples of this study predate the infection). Cell type and time point are not known.

The table lists this clonotype with a few counts. The chain combines TRBV20-1 with TRBJ2-2; 7 bases line up with TRBD1. This CDR3 spans 15 amino acids. V shed 6 bases and J 1 base; nucleotides not matched to a gene: 8. Germline CDR1 DFQATT, CDR2 SNEGSKA (reference sequence). DNA of the CDR3: TGCAGTGCCCCGACAGGGACCCTGAACACCGGGGAGCTGTTTTTT. It is translated as CSAPTGTLNTGELFF.

This clonotype was observed a few times. The chain couples TRBV29-1 to TRBJ2-1, with a tentative D call TRBD2 (5 bases). The CDR3 length is 14 residues. The germline V and J ends were trimmed by 7 bases and 6 bases, with 19 bases remaining between them. Looked up from germline, CDR1 is SQVTM and CDR2 is ANQGSEA. The CDR3 sequence is CSAEGVVSSNEQFF. The CDR3 DNA reads TGCAGCGCCGAGGGTGTTGTGTCGTCCAATGAGCAGTTCTTC.

The chain joins TRBV12-5 to TRBJ1-6; the D gene is possibly TRBD1 (5 bases). The germline V gene has CDR1 LGHNT and CDR2 FRNRAP. The CDR3 consists of 16 residues. Trimming took off 0 bases at V and 10 bases at J, with 16 bases between the two ends. The CDR3 loop is CASGLVTGAVGSPLHF. DNA of the CDR3: TGTGCTAGTGGTTTGGTAACCGGGGCGGTAGGGTCACCCCTCCACTTT. The full variable domain, in which reference TRBV12-5 and TRBJ1-6 provide the parts outside the CDR3, is DARVTQTPRHKVTEMGQEVTMRCQPILGHNTVFWYRQTMMQGLELLAYFRNRAPLDDSGMPKDRFSAEMPDATLATLKIQPSEPRDSAVYFCASGLVTGAVGSPLHFGNGTRLTVT.

This clonotype was detected a few times. The rearrangement links TRBV28 to TRBJ1-2; tentative D call: TRBD1 (6 bases). The CDR3 is 12 residues long. The V gene lost 5 bases and the J gene lost 4 bases, with 8 bases spanning the gap. Germline CDR1 is MDHEN and CDR2 is SYDVKM. The DNA of the CDR3 is TGTGCCAGCAGTAAGACAGGCTATGGCTACACCTTC. It translates to CASSKTGYGYTF.

This rearrangement joins TRBV5-4 to TRBJ1-1, with D possibly matching TRBD1 (5 bases). Trimming pared 4 bases from V and 1 base from J, leaving 14 bases between. The CDR3 is made up of 15 amino acids. The germline V gene has CDR1 SGHNT and CDR2 YYREEE (reference sequence). This chain's CDR3 is CASSPWTRENTEAFF. CDR3 in DNA: TGTGCCAGCAGCCCCTGGACCAGGGAGAACACTGAAGCTTTCTTT.

This clonotype occurred once. The CDR3 DNA sequence: TGTGCCAGCAGCTTAGCGGCGACATTCACTCCGAGGAATTCACCCCTCCACTTT. Translated, it gives CASSLAATFTPRNSPLHF. The V gene is TRBV7-2, the J gene TRBJ1-6; D ambiguous. From germline, CDR1 is SGHTA and CDR2 FQGNSA. The CDR3 has 18 amino acids. V gave up 0 bases and J gave up 7 bases, with 19 bases separating them.

The table lists this clonotype with a few counts. This chain uses TRBV7-2 with TRBJ2-4, with D uncertain. Germline lookup yields CDR1 SGHTA and CDR2 FQGNSA. This CDR3 region has 12 residues. Trimming stripped 5 bases from V and 7 bases from J, with 9 bases between. CDR3: CASSAGGNIQYF. CDR3 nucleotides: TGTGCCAGCAGCGCTGGTGGGAACATTCAGTACTTC.

The rearrangement joins TRBV5-1 to TRBJ2-4; 9 bases fit TRBD2. After removal of 0 bases from V and 0 bases from J, the junction contained 7 bases not matched to a gene. Germline CDR1 is SGHRS and CDR2 is YFSETQ. The CDR3 covers 18 residues. CDR3 protein: CASSLAFLAGLAKNIQYF. DNA for the CDR3: TGCGCCAGCAGCTTGGCCTTCCTAGCGGGACTAGCCAAAAACATTCAGTACTTC.

This clonotype was recorded at least ten times. The rearrangement joins TRBV6-2 or TRBV6-3 to TRBJ2-5; 7 bases align to TRBD2. The CDR3 has 17 residues. V dropped 6 bases and J dropped 5; count of bases not matched to a gene: 18. Germline values: CDR1 MNHEY, CDR2 SVGEGT. CDR3: CASSWGGLRPNLETQYF. As DNA, the CDR3 is TGTGCCAGCAGCTGGGGGGGACTCCGCCCAAATTTGGAGACCCAGTACTTC.

This clonotype was observed many times. This chain connects TRBV10-3 to TRBJ2-3; D unresolved. This CDR3 region has 14 residues. The germline V and J ends were trimmed by 6 bases and 0 bases, with 10 bases remaining between them. Germline V gives CDR1 ENHRY, CDR2 SYGVKD. CDR3 sequence: CAISLTTSTDTQYF. In DNA, the CDR3 is TGTGCCATCAGCCTGACAACTAGCACAGATACGCAGTATTTT.

This clonotype came up a few times. The chain combines TRBV5-1 with TRBJ2-2, with D unresolved. Germline CDR1 is SGHRS and CDR2 is YFSETQ. The length of the CDR3 is 14 residues. V was cut by 1 base and J by 6 bases, with 10 bases left in between. The CDR3 bases are TGCGCCAGCAGCTTGCATGCGGTCGCCGGGGAGCTGTTTTTT. Amino acids: CASSLHAVAGELFF.

This clonotype was seen a handful of times. This rearrangement joins TRBV7-9 to TRBJ2-3; perhaps D is TRBD1 or TRBD2 (6 bases each). The CDR3 extends over 16 amino acids. CDR1 SEHNR and CDR2 FQNEAQ come from the germline V gene (reference sequence). V gave up 5 bases and J gave up 2 bases, with 17 bases separating them. For the CDR3, the DNA is TGTGCCAGCAGCCCAAGACGGGGGACATTCACAGATACGCAGTATTTT. Translation gives CASSPRRGTFTDTQYF.

There are a few counts of this clonotype. This chain uses TRBV7-9 with TRBJ2-1; the match to TRBD1 covers 8 bases. The ends lost 3 bases at V and 0 bases at J; junction bases unmatched: 7. The CDR3 extends over 17 amino acids. From germline, CDR1 is SEHNR and CDR2 FQNEAQ (reference sequence). DNA of the CDR3: TGTGCCAGCAGCTTGCCCTGGACAGGGAGCTCCTACAATGAGCAGTTCTTC. Encoded protein: CASSLPWTGSSYNEQFF. Filled out from reference TRBV7-9 and TRBJ2-1, the complete variable domain reads DTGVSQNPRHKITKRGQNVTFRCDPISEHNRLYWYRQTLGQGPEFLTYFQNEAQLEKSRLLSDRFSAERPKGSFSTLEIQRTEQGDSAMYLCASSLPWTGSSYNEQFFGPGTRLTVL.

This chain connects TRBV6-5 to TRBJ1-2, with D perhaps matching TRBD1 (6 bases). This CDR3 has 11 residues. Deletions cut 6 bases from V and 8 bases from J, with 10 bases between. The germline CDR1 and CDR2 sequences are MNHEY and SVGAGI. The CDR3 nucleotides read TGTGCCAGCAGACAGGGCGGAGGCTACACCTTC. It translates to CASRQGGGYTF.

This clonotype has a handful of counts. The rearrangement links TRBV5-1 to TRBJ1-5; D gene ambiguous. The germline V gene has CDR1 SGHRS and CDR2 YFSETQ. The CDR3 extends over 14 amino acids. The V and J ends lost 0 bases and 6 bases respectively, with 10 bases between them. The CDR3 region has the DNA TGCGCCAGCAGCTTGGCCGAGGGTGGTCAGCCCCAGCATTTT. Amino acids: CASSLAEGGQPQHF.

This clonotype has at least ten counts. The chain recombines TRBV6-5 with TRBJ2-3; TRBD2 matches at 9 bases. The germline CDR1 and CDR2 sequences are MNHEY and SVGAGI. V lost 8 bases to trimming and J lost 4 bases; unmatched junction nucleotides: 10. The CDR3 totals 15 residues. Written as DNA, the CDR3 is TGTGCCAGCTCAAGGCGGGGGGGGATCCCAGATACGCAGTATTTT. Protein: CASSRRGGIPDTQYF.

The V gene is TRBV2, the J gene TRBJ2-7, with D perhaps TRBD2 (5 bases). The length of the CDR3 is 14 residues. CDR1 and CDR2 (germline): SNHLY, FYNNEI. V was shortened by 2 bases and J by 5 bases, with 13 bases between the two germline ends. The CDR3 reads CASSEPRPGNEQYF. CDR3 nucleotide sequence: TGTGCCAGCAGTGAACCGCGGCCCGGGAACGAGCAGTACTTC.

The table lists this clonotype with many counts. The chain links TRBV15 to TRBJ1-2; possible D gene TRBD1, 5 bases. The V end was cut by 0 bases, the J end by 8 bases, with 10 bases between. Germline lookup yields CDR1 LNHNV and CDR2 YYDKDF (reference sequence). The CDR3 sequence is 13 residues long. The chain's CDR3 is CATSRDGGGGYTF. The CDR3 DNA reads as TGTGCCACCAGCAGAGATGGGGGGGGAGGCTACACCTTC.

This clonotype was seen a handful of times. The J gene is TRBJ2-3, the V gene TRBV5-4; D ambiguous. Germline V gives CDR1 SGHNT, CDR2 YYREEE (reference sequence). The CDR3 is 13 residues long. Deletions cut 2 bases from V and 1 base from J, with 5 bases between. The CDR3 coding sequence is TGTGCCAGCAGCTTTAAGGGCACAGATACGCAGTATTTT. It encodes CASSFKGTDTQYF.

The chain employs TRBV6-2 or TRBV6-3 and TRBJ2-2; 10 positions agree with TRBD1. The germline gives CDR1 MNHEY, CDR2 SVGEGT. The CDR3 length is 16 residues. Trimming removed 6 bases from V and 4 bases from J; junction bases left unmatched: 8. The CDR3 sequence is CASRPGTGASTGELFF. The CDR3 DNA follows: TGTGCCAGCAGACCCGGGACAGGGGCCTCCACCGGGGAGCTGTTTTTT.

The V gene is TRBV6-5, the J gene TRBJ1-3; weak D call: TRBD1 (5 bases). Germline V gene data show CDR1 as MNHEY and CDR2 as SVGAGI. The CDR3 is made up of 15 amino acids. V dropped 1 base and J dropped 7 bases, with 14 bases sitting between them. CDR3 loop: CASSYLSGAGNTIYF. The CDR3 DNA follows: TGTGCCAGCAGTTACTTGTCCGGGGCAGGTAACACCATATATTTT.

The V gene is TRBV5-1, the J gene TRBJ2-2; D perhaps matches TRBD1 (5 bases). V lost 4 bases and J 0 bases, leaving 10 bases between the germline ends. The CDR3 loop spans 15 amino acids. Germline loops: CDR1 SGHRS, CDR2 YFSETQ. CDR3 in amino acids: CASSLDIANTGELFF. The CDR3 DNA reads as TGCGCCAGCAGCCTGGACATCGCGAACACCGGGGAGCTGTTTTTT.

This clonotype was detected many times. The chain has TRBV6-2 or TRBV6-3 and TRBJ1-2, with D unresolved. In germline, CDR1 is MNHEY, CDR2 SVGEGT. V lost 6 bases to trimming and J lost 5 bases, with 16 bases between them. The CDR3 consists of 14 residues. CDR3 sequence: CASSRIGMEYGYTF. The CDR3 DNA reads TGTGCCAGCAGCCGGATTGGGATGGAGTATGGCTACACCTTC.

This clonotype was counted between two and nine times. V and J are TRBV7-6 and TRBJ2-1, with a possible D match to TRBD1 (7 bases). Deletions cut 2 bases from V and 8 bases from J, with 19 bases between. CDR1 SGHVS and CDR2 FNYEAQ come from the germline V gene. The CDR3 sequence is 16 residues long. Written as DNA, the CDR3 is TGTGCCAGCAGCTTACGTCGGGACAGCTCGGGAGATGAGCAGTTCTTC. Residues: CASSLRRDSSGDEQFF.

This clonotype was detected many times. The V gene is TRBV4-3, the J gene TRBJ2-5; D is unclear. Germline CDR1 LGHNA, CDR2 YSLEER. The CDR3 has 13 residues. V gave up 3 bases and J gave up 4 bases, with 9 bases separating them. This CDR3 is CASSHVSRETQYF. CDR3 DNA sequence: TGCGCCAGCAGCCATGTTAGTCGAGAGACCCAGTACTTC.

This clonotype was counted at least ten times. The J gene is TRBJ1-2, the V gene TRBV7-2; D is perhaps TRBD1 (6 bases). Germline assignment: CDR1 SGHTA and CDR2 FQGNSA. Trimming cost V 0 bases and J 7 bases, with 12 bases left between them. The CDR3 is made up of 14 amino acids. For the CDR3, the DNA is TGTGCCAGCAGCTTAGCGCCAGGGGCCGTTGGCTACACCTTC. Amino acids: CASSLAPGAVGYTF.

This chain uses TRBV29-1 with TRBJ2-7; D possibly uses TRBD1 or TRBD2 (6 bases each). The germline V gene encodes CDR1 SQVTM and CDR2 ANQGSEA. V was cut by 4 bases and J by 7 bases, with 17 bases left in between. The CDR3 contains 13 residues. The CDR3 spells CSVGGVGGQEQYV. The CDR3 DNA is TGCAGCGTTGGGGGAGTGGGGGGCCAAGAGCAGTACGTC.

The V gene is TRBV12-3 or TRBV12-4, the J gene TRBJ1-2; D remains ambiguous. V was trimmed by 6 bases and J by 4 bases, leaving 18 bases between them. This CDR3 is built from 15 residues. CDR3 bases: TGTGCCAGCAGCCGTGGCGCCTATGGTTTCTATGGCTACACCTTC. It is translated as CASSRGAYGFYGYTF.

The chain couples TRBV9 to TRBJ2-1, with D unclear. V was pared by 4 bases and J by 0 bases, with 2 bases between. CDR1 is SGDLS and CDR2 is YYNGEE in the germline V gene. The CDR3 has 12 amino acids. The CDR3 DNA reads TGTGCCAGCAGCCTCTCCTACAATGAGCAGTTCTTC. It encodes CASSLSYNEQFF.

The V call is TRBV2, the J call TRBJ2-5; the D is unclear. Looked up from germline, CDR1 is SNHLY and CDR2 is FYNNEI. This CDR3 region has 12 residues. The V and J ends lost 4 bases and 4 bases respectively, with 7 bases between them. The CDR3 nucleotides are TGTGCCAGCAGTGGACACCTAGAGACCCAGTACTTC. Amino acid sequence: CASSGHLETQYF.

This clonotype came up many times. The V gene is TRBV4-3, the J gene TRBJ2-4; TRBD1 matches 9 bases. This CDR3 region has 13 residues. Losses at the gene ends were 4 bases for V and 5 bases for J; bases not matched to a gene: 0. The germline CDR1 and CDR2 sequences are LGHNA and YSLEER. The CDR3 coding sequence is TGCGCCAGCAGCCGGGACAGGGAAAACATTCAGTACTTC. It is translated as CASSRDRENIQYF.

This clonotype was seen many times. The V gene is TRBV7-7, the J gene TRBJ2-5; perhaps TRBD2 as D (6 bases). The V gene's germline CDR1 is SSHAT and CDR2 FNYEAQ (reference sequence). The CDR3 is made up of 16 amino acids. The ends were cut back, 5 bases at V and 0 bases at J, with 16 bases in the middle. The CDR3 sequence is CASSRYGGSYQETQYF. The DNA of the CDR3 is TGTGCCAGCAGCCGTTACGGGGGATCCTACCAAGAGACCCAGTACTTC.